This T cell receptor beta chain was profiled in a study of blood T cell repertoires in COVID-19. Turning to the study itself: The United States, Italy and Spain were the sources of the acute and convalescent COVID-19 samples. T cells, B-cell-depleted T cells, or PBMCs supplied cDNA or gDNA.

Germline V CDR1 and CDR2: SGHRS, YFSETQ. Trimming left V 0 bases short and J 6 bases short, with 7 bases between. The CDR3 has 13 amino acids. Clones were sequenced by immunoSEQ multiplex PCR, and TCRdb holds only the in-frame ones, with some missing. The table includes some 180,000 clones, around 90% detected once. The chain employs TRBV5-1 and TRBJ2-1; D is uncertain. The source is a man aged 35-49 years with acute or convalescent COVID-19. Sequenced input: peripheral blood. In DNA form, the CDR3 reads TGCGCCAGCAGCTTGGACTACATCAATGAGCAGTTCTTC. This translates into CASSLDYINEQFF.